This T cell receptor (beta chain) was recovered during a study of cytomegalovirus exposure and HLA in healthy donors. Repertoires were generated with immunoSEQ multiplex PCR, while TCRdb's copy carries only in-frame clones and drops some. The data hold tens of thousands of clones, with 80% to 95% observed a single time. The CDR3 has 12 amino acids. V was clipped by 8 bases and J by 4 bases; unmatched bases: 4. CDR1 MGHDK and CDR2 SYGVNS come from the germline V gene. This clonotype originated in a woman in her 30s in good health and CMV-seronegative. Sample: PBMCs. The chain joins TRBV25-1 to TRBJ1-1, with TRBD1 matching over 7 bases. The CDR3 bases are TGTGCCAGCCGCACAGGGGCCACTGAAGCTTTCTTT. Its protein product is CASRTGATEAFF.